The entry below describes one T cell receptor (beta chain). This record belongs to a study of blood T cell repertoires in COVID-19. CDR1 is SEHNR and CDR2 is FQNEAQ in the germline V gene (reference sequence). J was trimmed by 0 bases and V by 7 bases; bases with no gene match: 5. The CDR3 extends over 14 amino acids. Authors' processing steps: Cell counts per sample came from amplifying reference gene primers. Sequenced by immunoSEQ multiplex PCR; TCRdb stores in-frame clones only, minus some. Clonal size and the V and J genes are those of that table, whereas D and trimming came from the DNA. The sample yields around 220,000 clones, around 80% seen once.

This chain connects TRBV7-9 to TRBJ1-1; 7 bases match TRBD1. Sequenced input: peripheral blood. The TCR originated in a human donor in a cohort sampled during active COVID-19. The CDR3 is CASTADRLNTEAFF. In nucleotides, the CDR3 is TGTGCCAGCACCGCGGACAGGTTGAACACTGAAGCTTTCTTT.